The sequence of this T cell receptor beta chain was determined in a study of blood T cell repertoires in COVID-19. Sequenced by immunoSEQ multiplex PCR; TCRdb stores in-frame clones only, minus some. The table shows 130,000 to 150,000 clones, with around 82% occurring only once. CDR1 and CDR2 (germline): LNHDA, SQIVND (reference sequence). The CDR3 runs 12 residues. V was clipped by 2 bases and J by 13 bases; unmatched bases: 5. The specimen sequenced was peripheral blood. This TCR came from a man aged 55 to 70 with active or convalescent COVID-19. J is TRBJ2-1 and V is TRBV19; the match to TRBD2 covers 7 bases. CDR3 sequence (DNA): TGTGCCAGTAGTATAAAGGCGGGAGCTCAGTTCTTC. Its protein product is CASSIKAGAQFF. Looking up the rest from reference TRBV19 and TRBJ2-1 gives the full variable domain: DGGITQSPKYLFRKEGQNVTLSCEQNLNHDAMYWYRQDPGQGLRLIYYSQIVNDFQKGDIAEGYSVSREKKESFPLTVTSAQKNPTAFYLCASSIKAGAQFFGPGTRLTVL.